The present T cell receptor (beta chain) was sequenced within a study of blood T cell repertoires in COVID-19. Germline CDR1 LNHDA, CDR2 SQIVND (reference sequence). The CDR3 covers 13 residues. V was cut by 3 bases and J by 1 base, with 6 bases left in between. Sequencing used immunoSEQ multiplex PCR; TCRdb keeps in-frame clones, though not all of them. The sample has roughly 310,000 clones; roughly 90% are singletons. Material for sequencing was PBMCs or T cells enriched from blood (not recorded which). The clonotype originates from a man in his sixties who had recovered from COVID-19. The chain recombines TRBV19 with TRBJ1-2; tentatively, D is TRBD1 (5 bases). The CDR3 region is CASSMGGNYGYTF. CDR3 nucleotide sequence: TGTGCCAGTAGTATGGGGGGTAACTATGGCTACACCTTC.